This TCR beta chain was identified in a study of blood T cells in healthy people across ages. Broader study findings: Older age coincided with a roughly linear decline in TCR beta diversity per million T cells.

Trimming removed 0 bases from V and 3 bases from J, with 12 bases in between. This CDR3 region has 15 residues. CDR1 and CDR2 (germline): MNHEY, SVGEGT. The second PCR ran about 6 to 11 cycles with a sample-barcoded 5' primer and J-beta primers. MiXCR, applied by TCRdb to the 5' RACE reads, yields one record per CDR3 protein. The table lists 600,000 to 1,000,000 distinct CDR3 sequences, about 62% of them singletons, with 20% to 25% in the top ten. About this clonotype itself: Its antigen remains unknown.

This chain uses TRBV6-2 or TRBV6-3 with TRBJ2-7, with D tentatively TRBD1 (5 bases). Sequenced: blood. This TCR was sampled from a man under 40 in good health. The CDR3 loop is CASSYSRQIVYEQYF. The CDR3 region has the DNA TGTGCCAGCAGTTACTCGAGACAGATCGTCTACGAGCAGTACTTC.